The 9 T cell receptor beta chains reported below all come from one sample, sequenced in a study of shared clonotypes between healthy human individuals. Assay: immunoSEQ multiplex PCR; the TCRdb copy retains only in-frame clones and omits some. The table records fewer than 1.6 million clones, 97% to 99% of them present only once. Sequenced material: naive CD4+ T cells sorted from blood. Regarding subset: CD45RA+ positively selected. These receptor sequences come from a man aged 25-45 years in good health.

This clone was recorded once. The rearrangement joins TRBV7-2 to TRBJ1-1; D not certain. Trimming took 5 bases from V and 4 from J, leaving 14 bases between them. Germline V lookup: CDR1 SGHTA, CDR2 FQGNSA. CDR3 length equals 14 residues. DNA for the CDR3: TGTGCCAGCAGCCAGGATAATCGAGTCACTGAAGCTTTCTTT. It translates to CASSQDNRVTEAFF.

This chain joins TRBV5-6 and TRBJ1-4; unclear D gene. V was clipped by 0 bases and J by 7 bases, with 7 bases between them. The CDR3 runs to 13 residues. Germline CDR1 reads SGHDT; CDR2 reads YYEEEE. CDR3 DNA: TGTGCCAGCAGCTTGGGGACGGGTGAAAAACTGTTTTTT. The encoded protein is CASSLGTGEKLFF.

The chain links TRBV19 to TRBJ2-1, with D tentatively TRBD1 (6 bases). Germline CDR1 LNHDA, CDR2 SQIVND (reference sequence). Trimming shortened V by 3 bases and J by 7 bases, and 10 bases separated the two germline ends. The CDR3 is 13 residues long. CDR3 bases: TGTGCCAGTAGTATGCACAGGGTAAATGAGCAGTTCTTC. It yields the protein CASSMHRVNEQFF.

This chain uses TRBV7-2 with TRBJ2-2, with TRBD2 identical over 8 bases. V lost 4 bases, J lost 0 bases, and 7 bases stayed unmatched. CDR3 length: 17 amino acids. Germline assignment: CDR1 SGHTA and CDR2 FQGNSA. The CDR3 DNA reads TGTGCCAGCAGCTCGCACGATAGCGGGGCGAACACCGGGGAGCTGTTTTTT. It yields the protein CASSSHDSGANTGELFF. Full variable domain (outside the CDR3, taken from reference TRBV7-2 and TRBJ2-2): GAGVSQSPSNKVTEKGKDVELRCDPISGHTALYWYRQSLGQGLEFLIYFQGNSAPDKSGLPSDRFSAERTGGSVSTLTIQRTQQEDSAVYLCASSSHDSGANTGELFFGEGSRLTVL.

V and J are TRBV4-1 and TRBJ1-4; no firm D call. Per the germline V gene, CDR1 is MGHRA and CDR2 is YSYEKL. The CDR3 is 15 residues long. V lost 7 bases to trimming and J lost 4 bases, with 16 bases between them. This chain's CDR3 is CASNQRGQDNEKLFF. In nucleotides, the CDR3 is TGCGCCAGCAATCAAAGAGGGCAAGATAATGAAAAACTGTTTTTT.

V usage is TRBV27 and J usage is TRBJ2-7; 8 bases map to TRBD1. This CDR3 comprises 15 residues. Germline-derived CDR1 and CDR2 are MNHEY and SMNVEV (reference sequence). J lost 7 bases, V lost 1 base, and 9 bases had no gene match. CDR3 bases: TGTGCCAGCAGTTTATTTGGGCAGGGGGCTTGGGAGCAGTACTTC. This gives the protein CASSLFGQGAWEQYF.

The V and J genes are TRBV7-3 and TRBJ2-3, with 9 bases identical to TRBD1. V lost 2 bases, J lost 5 bases, and 2 bases stayed unmatched. The length of the CDR3 is 14 residues. Germline V gene data show CDR1 as SGHTA and CDR2 as FQGTGA. CDR3 sequence (DNA): TGTGCCAGCAGCTTACGGGACAGGGAAGATACGCAGTATTTT. Protein sequence: CASSLRDREDTQYF. The complete variable domain, with remaining parts taken from reference TRBV7-3 and TRBJ2-3, reads GAGVSQTPSNKVTEKGKYVELRCDPISGHTALYWYRQSLGQGPEFLIYFQGTGAADDSGLPNDRFFAVRPEGSVSTLKIQRTERGDSAVYLCASSLRDREDTQYFGPGTRLTVL.

The rearrangement uses TRBV25-1 and TRBJ2-2, with unresolved D. This CDR3 has 13 amino acids. CDR1 and CDR2 (germline): MGHDK, SYGVNS. V was pared by 4 bases and J by 4 bases, with 7 bases between. The CDR3: CASSALVTGELFF. The CDR3 nucleotides are TGTGCCAGCAGTGCACTGGTCACCGGGGAGCTGTTTTTT.

This chain connects TRBV10-3 to TRBJ2-3; D uncertain. The CDR3 loop spans 12 amino acids. The germline V and J ends were trimmed by 3 bases and 6 bases, with 7 bases remaining between them. Germline CDR1 ENHRY, CDR2 SYGVKD. In DNA form, the CDR3 reads TGTGCCATCAGTGAACAGTCGGATACGCAGTATTTT. This codes for CAISEQSDTQYF.